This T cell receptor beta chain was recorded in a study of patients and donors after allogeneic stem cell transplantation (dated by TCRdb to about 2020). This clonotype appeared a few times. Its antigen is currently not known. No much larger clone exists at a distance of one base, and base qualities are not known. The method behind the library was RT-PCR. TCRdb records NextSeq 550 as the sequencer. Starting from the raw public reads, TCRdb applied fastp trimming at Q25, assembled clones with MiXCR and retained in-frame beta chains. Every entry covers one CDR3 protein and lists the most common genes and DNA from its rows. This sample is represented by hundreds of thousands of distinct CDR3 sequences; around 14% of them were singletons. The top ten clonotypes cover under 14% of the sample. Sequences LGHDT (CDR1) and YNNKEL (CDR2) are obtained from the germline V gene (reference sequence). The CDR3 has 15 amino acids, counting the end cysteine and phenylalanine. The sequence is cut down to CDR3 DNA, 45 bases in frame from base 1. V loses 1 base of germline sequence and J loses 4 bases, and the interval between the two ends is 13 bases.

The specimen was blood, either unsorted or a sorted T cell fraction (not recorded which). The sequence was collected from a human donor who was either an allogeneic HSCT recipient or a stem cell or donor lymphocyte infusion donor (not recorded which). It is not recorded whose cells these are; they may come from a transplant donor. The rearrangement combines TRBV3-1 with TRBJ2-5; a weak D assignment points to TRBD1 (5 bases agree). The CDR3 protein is CASSQGSRVRETQYF. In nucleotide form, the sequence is TGTGCCAGCAGCCAAGGATCCAGGGTGAGAGAGACCCAGTACTTC.